These T cell receptor beta chains were read from a single sample in a study of beta chain features in type 1 diabetes. Sequencing was performed with immunoSEQ multiplex PCR; in TCRdb, only in-frame clones are kept and a portion is missing. The table records almost 350,000 clones, 8% of them present only once. The sample taken for sequencing was central memory CD4+ T cells from blood. The receptor set was obtained from a young woman in good health. Each CDR3 is given with its conserved first and last residue. The D gene is left open where the match is weak. Not every row has a clone size; where given, it reads once, few, many or a size class.

>TRBD2|TRBV4-3|-|TRBJ2-3|18
TGCGCCAGCAGCCAAGATTGGGTGGCACTAGCGGGCACAGATACGCAGTATTTT
CASSQDWVALAGTDTQYF
>-|TRBV29-1|-|TRBJ1-2|13
TGCAGCGTCGGGACCTCCCAAGGGTATGGCTACACCTTC
CSVGTSQGYGYTF
>TRBD1|TRBV6-6|few|TRBJ2-7|14
TGTGCCAGCATTCTACAACAGGGGTCCGGGGAGCAGTACTTC
CASILQQGSGEQYF
>TRBD1|TRBV7-2|-|TRBJ2-1|15
TGTGCCAGCAGCATTAGGACAGGTTTGTCGAATGAGCAGTTCTTC
CASSIRTGLSNEQFF
>TRBD2|TRBV11-2|many|TRBJ2-1|15
TGTGCCAGCAGCTTCGGCGGGAGTTCCTACAATGAGCAGTTCTTC
CASSFGGSSYNEQFF
>TRBD2|TRBV11-3|-|TRBJ2-2|15
TGTGCCAGCAGCCCGGGACTATACAACACCGGGGAGCTGTTTTTT
CASSPGLYNTGELFF
>TRBD1|TRBV7-2|-|TRBJ2-1|16
TGTGCCAGCAGCTTACGCGGCAGGGGGCGCGACAATGAGCAGTTCTTC
CASSLRGRGRDNEQFF
>-|TRBV7-2|many|TRBJ2-3|13
TGTGCCAGCAGCTCACAGTGGTCAGATACGCAGTATTTT
CASSSQWSDTQYF
>TRBD1|TRBV9|-|TRBJ1-4|15
TGTGCCAGCAGCCCGACAGGGACAACTAATGAAAAACTGTTTTTT
CASSPTGTTNEKLFF
>TRBD2|TRBV9|-|TRBJ2-2|20
TGTGCCAGCAGCCCCTTAACTAGCGGGAGGGTGTTTGCAAACACCGGGGAGCTGTTTTTT
CASSPLTSGRVFANTGELFF
>TRBD2|TRBV7-3|few|TRBJ2-7|18
TGTGCCAGCAGCTTAACCAGGACTAGCGGGAGGGCCCCCAACGAGCAGTACTTC
CASSLTRTSGRAPNEQYF
>TRBD2|TRBV9|many|TRBJ2-2|16
TGTGCCAGCAGCATTAGCGGGAGCCTTACTATCGGGGAGCTGTTTTTT
CASSISGSLTIGELFF
>-|TRBV7-3|few|TRBJ2-5|13
TGTGCCAGCAGCTTAAATCTGGGGGAGACCCAGTACTTC
CASSLNLGETQYF
>TRBD2|TRBV10-3|-|TRBJ2-3|14
TGTGCCATCAGTTCGACTAGCGGTTCGGGTACGCAGTATTTT
CAISSTSGSGTQYF
>TRBD2|TRBV7-9|-|TRBJ2-3|16
TGTGCCAGCAGCTCATTGACTAGCGGGAGCACAGATACGCAGTATTTT
CASSSLTSGSTDTQYF
>-|TRBV29-1|-|TRBJ1-1|12
TGCAGCGTGACAAGGGGGAACACTGAAGCTTTCTTT
CSVTRGNTEAFF
>TRBD1|TRBV6-5|-|TRBJ2-7|15
TGTGCCAGCAGACGATCCGGACAGGGAACCTACGAGCAGTACTTC
CASRRSGQGTYEQYF
>TRBD2|TRBV4-1|few|TRBJ2-1|16
TGCGCCAGCAGCCAAGCGTCGCGGGGGGACTACAATGAGCAGTTCTTC
CASSQASRGDYNEQFF
>TRBD1|TRBV9|-|TRBJ2-5|15
TGTGCCAGCAGCCGGGATGGACAGGCGGCAGAGACCCAGTACTTC
CASSRDGQAAETQYF
>-|TRBV6-5|few|TRBJ2-7|15
TGTGCCAGCAGTGCCGGGACGGGGAGCTCCTACGAGCAGTACTTC
CASSAGTGSSYEQYF
>-|TRBV6-1|many|TRBJ2-6|16
TGTGCCAGCAGTGAACATGGGGACTCTGGGGCCAACGTCCTGACTTTC
CASSEHGDSGANVLTF
>-|TRBV7-9|many|TRBJ2-5|14
TGTGCCAGCAGCTTGGACCGCTTCCAAGAGACCCAGTACTTC
CASSLDRFQETQYF
>TRBD2|TRBV7-3|-|TRBJ2-1|15
TGTGCCAGCAGCTTAACGCAACTAGCGTTGGATGAGCAGTTCTTC
CASSLTQLALDEQFF
>-|TRBV11-2|few|TRBJ1-2|13
TGTGCCAGCAGCTTAGACAGGTCCTATGGCTACACCTTC
CASSLDRSYGYTF
>-|TRBV11-3|-|TRBJ1-1|13
TGTGCCAGCAGCTTAGATGGGGAGACTGAAGCTTTCTTT
CASSLDGETEAFF
>TRBD1|TRBV5-4|few|TRBJ1-5|13
TGTGCCAGCAGCAGGGGGCCGGATCAGCCCCAGCATTTT
CASSRGPDQPQHF
>TRBD1|TRBV18|few|TRBJ2-7|14
TGTGCCAGCTCACTCCAGACAGGGTCTGAAGAGCAGTACTTC
CASSLQTGSEEQYF
>TRBD1|TRBV5-1|-|TRBJ2-2|15
TGCGCCAGCAGCCCAGGACAGGCGGGCGCCGGGGAGCTGTTTTTT
CASSPGQAGAGELFF
>TRBD2|TRBV7-2|few|TRBJ2-7|14
TGTGCCAGCAGCTCCTCACGGGGGGCCTACGAGCAGTACTTC
CASSSSRGAYEQYF
>-|TRBV5-1|-|TRBJ1-4|14
TGCGCCAGCAGCTACGGACGAACTAATGAAAAACTGTTTTTT
CASSYGRTNEKLFF
>-|TRBV9|-|TRBJ2-7|15
TGTGCCAGCAGCGTAGAGGACCGAGGAGGATACGAGCAGTACTTC
CASSVEDRGGYEQYF
>TRBD2|TRBV5-1|few|TRBJ2-7|15
TGCGCCAGCAGCTCATGGACTAGCGGAACCTACGAGCAGTACTTC
CASSSWTSGTYEQYF
>TRBD2|TRBV5-6|-|TRBJ2-7|15
TGTGCCAGCAGACGGACTAGCGGGAGGTCCTACGAGCAGTACTTC
CASRRTSGRSYEQYF
>-|TRBV5-6|-|TRBJ2-5|14
TGTGCCAGCAGCTCCGGACAGATCCAAGAGACCCAGTACTTC
CASSSGQIQETQYF
>TRBD2|TRBV15|few|TRBJ2-3|17
TGTGCCACCAGCAGGGACCCACTAGCGGCGGACACAGATACGCAGTATTTT
CATSRDPLAADTDTQYF
>-|TRBV4-1|few|TRBJ2-1|15
TGCGCCAGCAGCCAAGTATACGGTGTCCGAAATGAGCAGTTCTTC
CASSQVYGVRNEQFF
>-|TRBV19|many|TRBJ1-5|17
TGTGCCAGTATTCGGTCAGGGACCTTGCGTGGCAATCAGCCCCAGCATTTT
CASIRSGTLRGNQPQHF
>-|TRBV15|-|TRBJ2-5|16
TGTGCCACCAGCAGAGGACTTGAGATAAGCGCGGAGACCCAGTACTTC
CATSRGLEISAETQYF
>-|TRBV5-6|many|TRBJ2-7|13
TGTGCCAGCAGCCGGGACTTCTCCTACGAGCAGTACTTC
CASSRDFSYEQYF
>TRBD1|TRBV18|-|TRBJ1-3|14
TGTGCCAGCTCACCCGAAACAGGGGCAGACACCATATATTTT
CASSPETGADTIYF
>-|TRBV13|-|TRBJ1-3|16
TGTGCCAGCAGCTTCAGGCCCCCGTACTCTGGAAACACCATATATTTT
CASSFRPPYSGNTIYF
>-|TRBV4-2|few|TRBJ2-3|15
TGTGCCAGCAGCCAAGATGGGTATTACACAGATACGCAGTATTTT
CASSQDGYYTDTQYF
>-|TRBV15|few|TRBJ2-5|13
TGTGCCACCAGCAGAAAGGGAGGTGAGACCCAGTACTTC
CATSRKGGETQYF
>-|TRBV9|-|TRBJ2-5|13
TGTGCCAGCTCTAATCCGGGGGAAGAGACCCAGTACTTC
CASSNPGEETQYF
>-|TRBV7-2|few|TRBJ1-2|12
TGTGCCAGCACGACAGGCCCCTATGGCTACACCTTC
CASTTGPYGYTF
>-|TRBV18|few|TRBJ2-2|14
TGTGCCAGCTCACCACCGGCAGTGTACGGGGAGCTGTTTTTT
CASSPPAVYGELFF
>TRBD1|TRBV11-1|few|TRBJ2-1|16
TGTGCCAGCAGCTTAGCTGACAGGGTTGGATACAATGAGCAGTTCTTC
CASSLADRVGYNEQFF